A selection of T cell receptor beta chains follows, all from one sample in a study of human T cells and chemical hapten exposure. TCRdb used MiXCR to reprocess the RACE reads, holding one entry per CDR3 protein. The sample lists fewer than 150,000 distinct CDR3 sequences; roughly 13% were seen once. The sample consisted of whole blood, taken in connection with sensitization to the hapten diphenylcyclopropenone (DPC). All receptors come from a woman under 30 with alopecia areata. Some clones in this sample may be carry-over from other donors' samples. Each CDR3 is given with its conserved first and last residue. A D gene is named only where the DNA matches it firmly. The size of a clone is reported for some rows only, either as once, few or many, or as a class for expanded clones.

CDR3 protein: CASNTGHSGNTIYF; CDR3 DNA: TGTGCCAGCAACACGGGACACTCTGGAAACACCATATATTTT; V gene: TRBV9; clone size: NA; D gene: NA; J gene: TRBJ1-3
CDR3 protein: CASSPLTGVEAFF; CDR3 DNA: TGCGCCAGCAGCCCACTGACAGGGGTTGAAGCTTTCTTT; V gene: TRBV5-1; clone size: NA; D gene: TRBD1; J gene: TRBJ1-1
CDR3 protein: CASSQDQGAGGYTF; CDR3 DNA: TGTGCCAGCAGCCAAGATCAAGGGGCAGGGGGCTACACCTTC; V gene: TRBV4-2; clone size: NA; D gene: NA; J gene: TRBJ1-2
CDR3 protein: CASSATSGGAGDTQYF; CDR3 DNA: TGTGCCAGCAGCGCAACTAGCGGGGGGGCCGGCGATACGCAGTATTTT; V gene: TRBV7-2; clone size: many; D gene: TRBD2; J gene: TRBJ2-3
CDR3 protein: CATRQGNTGELFF; CDR3 DNA: TGTGCCACCAGACAGGGCAACACCGGGGAGCTGTTTTTT; V gene: TRBV28; clone size: few; D gene: TRBD1; J gene: TRBJ2-2
CDR3 protein: CASSFTGQLNSPLHF; CDR3 DNA: TGTGCCAGCAGTTTCACGGGACAGCTAAATTCACCCCTCCACTTT; V gene: TRBV12-3/TRBV12-4; clone size: many; D gene: TRBD1; J gene: TRBJ1-6
CDR3 protein: CASSERGKSDTPYF; CDR3 DNA: TGTGCCAGCAGTGAGCGGGGAAAGTCAGATACGCCGTATTTT; V gene: TRBV6-1; clone size: NA; D gene: NA; J gene: TRBJ2-3
CDR3 protein: CSVGGTGSGAFF; CDR3 DNA: TGCAGCGTTGGGGGGACAGGATCTGGAGCTTTCTTT; V gene: TRBV29-1; clone size: NA; D gene: TRBD1; J gene: TRBJ1-1
CDR3 protein: CSANTGTGVEQYF; CDR3 DNA: TGCAGTGCCAACACCGGGACAGGGGTCGAGCAGTACTTC; V gene: TRBV20-1; clone size: NA; D gene: TRBD1; J gene: TRBJ2-7
CDR3 protein: CASSRTGALEAFF; CDR3 DNA: TGTGCCAGCAGCAGGACAGGGGCTCTTGAAGCTTTCTTT; V gene: TRBV12-3/TRBV12-4; clone size: few; D gene: TRBD1; J gene: TRBJ1-1
CDR3 protein: CASSLPGYEQYF; CDR3 DNA: TGTGCCAGCAGTTTACCAGGCTACGAGCAGTACTTC; V gene: TRBV27; clone size: many; D gene: NA; J gene: TRBJ2-7
CDR3 protein: CASSRLAGGQETQYF; CDR3 DNA: TGTGCCAGCAGCCGACTAGCGGGGGGCCAAGAGACCCAGTACTTC; V gene: TRBV6-2/TRBV6-3; clone size: NA; D gene: TRBD2; J gene: TRBJ2-5
CDR3 protein: CASSLVATGLNTEAFF; CDR3 DNA: TGCGCCAGCAGCTTGGTCGCCACAGGGTTAAACACTGAAGCTTTCTTT; V gene: TRBV5-1; clone size: few; D gene: NA; J gene: TRBJ1-1
CDR3 protein: CASSSNRLAAYNEQFF; CDR3 DNA: TGTGCCAGCAGTTCGAACCGACTAGCGGCGTACAATGAGCAGTTCTTC; V gene: TRBV6-6; clone size: few; D gene: TRBD2; J gene: TRBJ2-1
CDR3 protein: CASTPTYSGELFF; CDR3 DNA: TGTGCCAGCACCCCCACGTATAGCGGGGAGCTGTTTTTT; V gene: TRBV7-2; clone size: NA; D gene: NA; J gene: TRBJ2-2
CDR3 protein: CASSWGRGRNEKLFF; CDR3 DNA: TGTGCCAGCAGTTGGGGTCGAGGAAGGAATGAAAAACTGTTTTTT; V gene: TRBV6-2/TRBV6-3; clone size: NA; D gene: NA; J gene: TRBJ1-4
CDR3 protein: CASSPAAEGNTIYF; CDR3 DNA: TGCGCCAGCAGCCCGGCGGCAGAAGGAAACACCATATATTTT; V gene: TRBV5-1; clone size: few; D gene: NA; J gene: TRBJ1-3
CDR3 protein: CASRTNAANVLTF; CDR3 DNA: TGTGCCAGCAGGACCAATGCGGCCAACGTCCTGACTTTC; V gene: TRBV27; clone size: few; D gene: NA; J gene: TRBJ2-6
CDR3 protein: CATLTDRGSNQPQHF; CDR3 DNA: TGTGCCACCTTAACCGACAGGGGTAGCAATCAGCCCCAGCATTTT; V gene: TRBV10-3; clone size: few; D gene: TRBD1; J gene: TRBJ1-5
CDR3 protein: CASSLARGGGETQYF; CDR3 DNA: TGTGCCAGCAGCTTAGCGCGGGGGGGCGGAGAGACCCAGTACTTC; V gene: TRBV11-2; clone size: many; D gene: TRBD2; J gene: TRBJ2-5
CDR3 protein: CASISRGGEQYF; CDR3 DNA: TGTGCCAGCATCTCTAGGGGGGGTGAGCAGTACTTC; V gene: TRBV2; clone size: few; D gene: NA; J gene: TRBJ2-7
CDR3 protein: CASSPPVTNEQFF; CDR3 DNA: TGTGCCAGCTCACCACCAGTAACCAATGAGCAGTTCTTC; V gene: TRBV18; clone size: NA; D gene: NA; J gene: TRBJ2-1
CDR3 protein: CATSDSRTGGWYGYTF; CDR3 DNA: TGTGCCACCAGTGATTCCAGGACAGGGGGCTGGTATGGCTACACCTTC; V gene: TRBV24-1; clone size: few; D gene: TRBD1; J gene: TRBJ1-2
CDR3 protein: CSASDNRDTQYF; CDR3 DNA: TGCAGTGCTTCCGACAATCGAGATACGCAGTATTTT; V gene: TRBV20-1; clone size: many; D gene: NA; J gene: TRBJ2-3
CDR3 protein: CSAKDPSSSYNSPLHF; CDR3 DNA: TGCAGTGCTAAAGACCCGAGCAGCTCCTATAATTCACCCCTCCACTTT; V gene: TRBV20-1; clone size: many; D gene: NA; J gene: TRBJ1-6
CDR3 protein: CASSRVEHNEQFF; CDR3 DNA: TGCGCCAGCAGCCGGGTAGAACACAATGAGCAGTTCTTC; V gene: TRBV5-1; clone size: few; D gene: NA; J gene: TRBJ2-1
CDR3 protein: CASSSRRSNQPQHF; CDR3 DNA: TGTGCCAGCAGTTCCCGACGGAGCAATCAGCCCCAGCATTTT; V gene: TRBV28; clone size: NA; D gene: NA; J gene: TRBJ1-5
CDR3 protein: CASSQGARGEKLFF; CDR3 DNA: TGTGCCAGCAGCCAAGGTGCGAGAGGGGAAAAACTGTTTTTT; V gene: TRBV3-1; clone size: few; D gene: NA; J gene: TRBJ1-4
CDR3 protein: CASSLSGMTTEAFF; CDR3 DNA: TGTGCCAGCAGCTTATCTGGGATGACGACTGAAGCTTTCTTT; V gene: TRBV7-6; clone size: many; D gene: NA; J gene: TRBJ1-1
CDR3 protein: CASSPGLVYNEQFF; CDR3 DNA: TGTGCCAGCAGCCCCGGACTGGTTTACAATGAGCAGTTCTTC; V gene: TRBV9; clone size: NA; D gene: NA; J gene: TRBJ2-1
CDR3 protein: CASSGTGAYSNQPQHF; CDR3 DNA: TGTGCCAGCAGCGGGACAGGGGCGTATAGCAATCAGCCCCAGCATTTT; V gene: TRBV2; clone size: few; D gene: TRBD1; J gene: TRBJ1-5
CDR3 protein: CASSQNTRYPETQYF; CDR3 DNA: TGTGCCAGCAGCCAGAACACACGTTATCCGGAGACCCAGTACTTC; V gene: TRBV3-1; clone size: NA; D gene: NA; J gene: TRBJ2-5
CDR3 protein: CASSLATMGKNIQYF; CDR3 DNA: TGTGCCAGCAGCTTAGCTACGATGGGCAAAAACATTCAGTACTTC; V gene: TRBV7-2; clone size: NA; D gene: NA; J gene: TRBJ2-4
CDR3 protein: CASSFRQGGEKLFF; CDR3 DNA: TGTGCCAGCAGCTTCCGGCAGGGGGGCGAAAAACTGTTTTTT; V gene: TRBV7-9; clone size: NA; D gene: TRBD1; J gene: TRBJ1-4
CDR3 protein: CASSQASRDNYGYTF; CDR3 DNA: TGCGCCAGCAGCCAAGCGTCGAGGGATAACTATGGCTACACCTTC; V gene: TRBV4-1; clone size: few; D gene: NA; J gene: TRBJ1-2